The rows below give T cell receptor beta chains drawn from one sample of a study of blood T cell repertoires in COVID-19. The table came from immunoSEQ multiplex PCR; TCRdb's copy has only in-frame clones and leaves some out. The table includes around 140,000 clones, approximately 87% detected once. Sample: peripheral blood. Receptor source: a man aged 50 to 60 with active COVID-19. Both conserved end residues are part of each CDR3.

>TRBV5-1
CASSEDRGNSPLHF
>TRBV18
CASSRRQGAGNEQFF
>TRBV19
CASSFQGIGNTIYF
>TRBV15
CATSRSRTESQYF
>TRBV18
CASSHTGQEIVNTEAFF
>TRBV19
CASRVSNQPQHF
>TRBV7-9
CASSLSGGGDTEAFF
>TRBV6-5
CATSGGAKGTEAFF
>TRBV11-3
CASSRQGGNTIYF
>TRBV18
CASSPPSRGAEAFF
>TRBV5-1
CASSLLAGSTDTQYF